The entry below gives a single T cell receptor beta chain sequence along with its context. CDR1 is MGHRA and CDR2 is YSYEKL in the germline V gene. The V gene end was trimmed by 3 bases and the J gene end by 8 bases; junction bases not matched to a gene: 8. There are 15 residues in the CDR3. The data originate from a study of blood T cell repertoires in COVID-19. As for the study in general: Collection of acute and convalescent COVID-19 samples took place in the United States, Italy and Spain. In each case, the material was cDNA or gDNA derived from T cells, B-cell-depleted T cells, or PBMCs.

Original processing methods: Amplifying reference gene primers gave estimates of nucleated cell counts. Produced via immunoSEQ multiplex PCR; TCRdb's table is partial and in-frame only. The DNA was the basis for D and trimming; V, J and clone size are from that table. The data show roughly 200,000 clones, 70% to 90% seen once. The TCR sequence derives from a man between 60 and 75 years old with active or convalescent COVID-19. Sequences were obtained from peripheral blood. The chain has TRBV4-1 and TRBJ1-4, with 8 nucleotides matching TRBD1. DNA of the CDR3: TGCGCCAGCAGCCAGACCTGGACAGGGCAGGAAAAACTGTTTTTT. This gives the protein CASSQTWTGQEKLFF.